This section outlines one T cell receptor (beta chain) sequence together with its context. The sample belongs to a study of blood T cell repertoires in COVID-19. At the level of the study: Sites in the United States, Italy and Spain provided acute and convalescent COVID-19 samples. T cells, B-cell-depleted T cells, or PBMCs provided the cDNA or gDNA that served as material.

This CDR3 is 17 amino acids long. CDR1 and CDR2 from the germline V gene are MGHRA and YSYEKL. Trimming took off 3 bases at V and 1 base at J, with 18 bases between the two ends. Original analysis: For nucleated cells, counts were estimated from reference gene primer amplification. Clones were sequenced by immunoSEQ multiplex PCR, and TCRdb holds only the in-frame ones, with some missing. The V and J calls and clone size come from that table; D and trimming were worked out from the DNA. The sample carries 130,000 to 150,000 clones, 80% to 90% recorded once. The receptor was derived from a woman in her forties or fifties with acute or convalescent COVID-19. Sequencing used peripheral blood. This chain uses TRBV4-1 with TRBJ1-1, with D possibly TRBD1 on 6 matching bases. The DNA of the CDR3 is TGCGCCAGCAGCCAGGGGGCCGGGACACTCAAGAACACTGAAGCTTTCTTT. It encodes CASSQGAGTLKNTEAFF.